A selection of T cell receptor beta chains follows, all from one sample in a study of blood T cell repertoires in COVID-19. Libraries were prepared by immunoSEQ multiplex PCR; TCRdb keeps only in-frame clonotypes and omits some of them. The repertoire holds 140,000 to 150,000 clones, with 70% to 90% as singletons. The sample was peripheral blood. Every receptor here comes from a woman aged 55-75 years with COVID-19, enrolled during active disease. Both conserved end residues are part of each CDR3. The order of the fields is clone size, D gene, V gene, J gene, CDR3 protein, CDR3 DNA. The D gene is left open where the match is weak. Only part of the rows carry a size: once, few, many, or a class if the clone is expanded.

clone size: -; D gene: -; V gene: TRBV7-9; J gene: TRBJ1-6; CDR3 protein: CASSRGPPQSSYNSPLHF; CDR3 DNA: TGTGCCAGCAGCCGAGGCCCTCCCCAGAGCTCCTATAATTCACCCCTCCACTTT
clone size: -; D gene: -; V gene: TRBV4-3; J gene: TRBJ1-5; CDR3 protein: CASSQDYEGANQPQHF; CDR3 DNA: TGCGCCAGCAGCCAAGATTATGAAGGGGCCAATCAGCCCCAGCATTTT
clone size: -; D gene: -; V gene: TRBV5-1; J gene: TRBJ1-3; CDR3 protein: CASSRSGGSSGNTIYF; CDR3 DNA: TGCGCCAGCAGCCGTTCGGGTGGGTCCTCTGGAAACACCATATATTTT
clone size: -; D gene: -; V gene: TRBV7-9; J gene: TRBJ2-7; CDR3 protein: CASSLATSRSYEQYF; CDR3 DNA: TGTGCCAGCAGCTTAGCGACTAGTAGGTCCTACGAGCAGTACTTC
clone size: -; D gene: -; V gene: TRBV4-2; J gene: TRBJ1-5; CDR3 protein: CASSQETGLYSNQPQHF; CDR3 DNA: TGTGCCAGCAGCCAAGAAACAGGGCTTTATAGCAATCAGCCCCAGCATTTT
clone size: -; D gene: -; V gene: TRBV10-1; J gene: TRBJ2-4; CDR3 protein: CASSEPDKEDIQYF; CDR3 DNA: TGCGCCAGCAGTGAGCCGGACAAAGAGGACATTCAGTACTTC
clone size: -; D gene: TRBD2; V gene: TRBV6-5; J gene: TRBJ2-5; CDR3 protein: CASSIAGDTEETQYF; CDR3 DNA: TGTGCCAGCAGTATAGCGGGGGATACCGAAGAGACCCAGTACTTC
clone size: -; D gene: -; V gene: TRBV6-5; J gene: TRBJ1-2; CDR3 protein: CASSYGLAYTF; CDR3 DNA: TGTGCCAGCAGTTACGGGCTTGCCTACACCTTC
clone size: -; D gene: -; V gene: TRBV20-1; J gene: TRBJ1-2; CDR3 protein: CSASPGGGVYGYTF; CDR3 DNA: TGCAGTGCTAGTCCGGGGGGCGGCGTCTATGGCTACACCTTC
clone size: -; D gene: TRBD1; V gene: TRBV6-5; J gene: TRBJ1-2; CDR3 protein: CASSLDRVNYGYTF; CDR3 DNA: TGTGCCAGCAGTCTAGACAGGGTAAACTATGGCTACACCTTC
clone size: -; D gene: -; V gene: TRBV7-2; J gene: TRBJ2-5; CDR3 protein: CASSLQQSQETQYF; CDR3 DNA: TGTGCCAGCAGCTTACAACAGAGCCAAGAGACCCAGTACTTC
clone size: once; D gene: TRBD1; V gene: TRBV10-3; J gene: TRBJ2-7; CDR3 protein: CAISRTGTGGSYEQYF; CDR3 DNA: TGTGCCATCAGTCGTACCGGGACAGGGGGAAGTTACGAGCAGTACTTC
clone size: -; D gene: -; V gene: TRBV5-4; J gene: TRBJ1-2; CDR3 protein: CASSHPDRRGGGYTF; CDR3 DNA: TGTGCCAGCAGCCATCCCGACAGGCGAGGGGGAGGCTACACCTTC
clone size: -; D gene: TRBD1; V gene: TRBV18; J gene: TRBJ1-5; CDR3 protein: CASSQRQGVNQPQHF; CDR3 DNA: TGTGCCAGCTCCCAAAGACAGGGGGTGAATCAGCCCCAGCATTTT
clone size: -; D gene: -; V gene: TRBV7-8; J gene: TRBJ2-3; CDR3 protein: CASSPPRTIDTDTQYF; CDR3 DNA: TGTGCCAGCAGCCCACCCAGGACTATTGACACAGATACGCAGTATTTT
clone size: -; D gene: -; V gene: TRBV20-1; J gene: TRBJ2-6; CDR3 protein: CSASSVQGLGANVLTF; CDR3 DNA: TGCAGTGCTAGTTCCGTCCAGGGTCTTGGGGCCAACGTCCTGACTTTC
clone size: -; D gene: -; V gene: TRBV7-3; J gene: TRBJ2-1; CDR3 protein: CASSLTPTAHNEQFF; CDR3 DNA: TGTGCCAGCAGCTTAACCCCGACAGCCCACAATGAGCAGTTCTTC
clone size: once; D gene: -; V gene: TRBV4-2; J gene: TRBJ1-3; CDR3 protein: CASSQDFGSAGNTIYF; CDR3 DNA: TGTGCCAGCAGCCAAGATTTTGGGAGTGCAGGAAACACCATATATTTT
clone size: -; D gene: TRBD1; V gene: TRBV18; J gene: TRBJ1-5; CDR3 protein: CASSPDRNQPQHF; CDR3 DNA: TGTGCCAGCTCACCGGACAGGAATCAGCCCCAGCATTTT
clone size: -; D gene: TRBD1; V gene: TRBV6-2/TRBV6-3; J gene: TRBJ1-5; CDR3 protein: CASSYRDRGNQPQHF; CDR3 DNA: TGTGCCAGCAGTTACAGAGACAGGGGCAATCAGCCCCAGCATTTT
clone size: few; D gene: TRBD2; V gene: TRBV29-1; J gene: TRBJ2-7; CDR3 protein: CSVKRLAEYEQYF; CDR3 DNA: TGCAGCGTGAAGCGACTAGCGGAGTACGAGCAGTACTTC
clone size: -; D gene: -; V gene: TRBV13; J gene: TRBJ2-2; CDR3 protein: CASSFFQMNTGELFF; CDR3 DNA: TGTGCCAGCAGCTTTTTTCAGATGAACACCGGGGAGCTGTTTTTT
clone size: -; D gene: -; V gene: TRBV7-9; J gene: TRBJ1-4; CDR3 protein: CASSPPDSNEKLFF; CDR3 DNA: TGTGCCAGCAGCCCTCCGGACAGTAATGAAAAACTGTTTTTT
clone size: -; D gene: -; V gene: TRBV18; J gene: TRBJ1-1; CDR3 protein: CASSPQGGDTEAFF; CDR3 DNA: TGTGCCAGCTCACCACAGGGCGGGGACACTGAAGCTTTCTTT
clone size: -; D gene: TRBD2; V gene: TRBV27; J gene: TRBJ2-2; CDR3 protein: CASSLAGGDDTGELFF; CDR3 DNA: TGTGCCAGCAGTTTAGCGGGGGGGGACGACACCGGGGAGCTGTTTTTT
clone size: -; D gene: -; V gene: TRBV5-4; J gene: TRBJ2-1; CDR3 protein: CASSLVGGHNEQFF; CDR3 DNA: TGTGCCAGCAGCTTGGTTGGCGGTCACAATGAGCAGTTCTTC
clone size: -; D gene: -; V gene: TRBV9; J gene: TRBJ2-3; CDR3 protein: CASSVVAGSTDTQYF; CDR3 DNA: TGTGCCAGCAGCGTAGTGGCGGGAAGCACAGATACGCAGTATTTT
clone size: many; D gene: TRBD2; V gene: TRBV6-1; J gene: TRBJ2-7; CDR3 protein: CASSEASGGAYEQYF; CDR3 DNA: TGTGCCAGCAGTGAAGCTAGCGGGGGGGCCTACGAGCAGTACTTC
clone size: -; D gene: -; V gene: TRBV9; J gene: TRBJ1-1; CDR3 protein: CASSVGGTEAFF; CDR3 DNA: TGTGCCAGCAGCGTAGGAGGAACTGAAGCTTTCTTT